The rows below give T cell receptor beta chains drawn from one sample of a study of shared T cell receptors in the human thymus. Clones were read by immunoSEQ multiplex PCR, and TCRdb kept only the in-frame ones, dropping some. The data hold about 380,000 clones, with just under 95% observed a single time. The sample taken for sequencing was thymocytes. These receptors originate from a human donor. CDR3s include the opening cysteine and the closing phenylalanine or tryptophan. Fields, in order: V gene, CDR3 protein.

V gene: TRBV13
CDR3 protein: CASSFDGRAGETQYF

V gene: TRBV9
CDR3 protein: CASSVVDPLTHYYGYTF

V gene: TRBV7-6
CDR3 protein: CASSLESAGGQETQYF

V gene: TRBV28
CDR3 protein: CATAGRGPYEQYF

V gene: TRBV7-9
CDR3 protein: CASSFETRMNEQYF

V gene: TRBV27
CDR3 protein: CASSNRVSGELFF

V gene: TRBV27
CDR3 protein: CASSSRTSGRANTGELFF

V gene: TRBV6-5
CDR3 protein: CASSRGGEQYF

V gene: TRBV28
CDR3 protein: CASRPGLSNTGELFF

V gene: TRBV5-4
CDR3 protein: CASSTESYEQYF

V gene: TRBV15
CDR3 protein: CATSRYRRENGYTF

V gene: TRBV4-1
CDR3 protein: CASSQLTGAPDAFF

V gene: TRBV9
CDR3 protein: CASSPGEGFSYEQYF

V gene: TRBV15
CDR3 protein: CAVTQEEIYSNQPQHF

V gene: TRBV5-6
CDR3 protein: CASSLQGTDTQYF

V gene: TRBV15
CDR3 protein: CATSRVPRGGYTF

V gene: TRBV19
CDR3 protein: CASGPGRTNEKLFF

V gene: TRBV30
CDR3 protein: CAWSQGSTEAFF

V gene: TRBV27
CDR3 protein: CASSYLPPTSGNSNEQFF

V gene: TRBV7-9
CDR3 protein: CASSLGPRGAFF

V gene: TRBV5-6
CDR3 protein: CASSFHDNEQFF

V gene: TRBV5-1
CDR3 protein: CASSAGQGKMNTEAFF

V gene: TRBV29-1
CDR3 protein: CSVEDRHSGNTIYF

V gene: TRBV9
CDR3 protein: CASSVEGFAGELFF

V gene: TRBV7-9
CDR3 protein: CASSFRASGANVLTF

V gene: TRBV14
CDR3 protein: CASSQVGLAGGPYEQFF

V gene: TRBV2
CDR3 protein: CASKGRFSYEQYF

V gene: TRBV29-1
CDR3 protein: CSVQREVSEKLFF

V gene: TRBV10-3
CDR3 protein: CAISDGYSNQPQHF